Following are 8 T cell receptor beta chains from one sample sequenced in a study of radiation and T cells in renal cell carcinoma. Repertoires were generated with immunoSEQ multiplex PCR, while TCRdb's copy carries only in-frame clones and drops some. The data contain around 170,000 clones, about 88% of them singletons. Time point defined: blood 4 weeks post-SBRT, at nephrectomy. As for treatment: 15 Gy SBRT to primary tumor, nephrectomy 4 weeks later. The starting material was blood, obtained from a patient whose treatment included radiotherapy and nephrectomy. These receptors were collected from a woman aged 50 to 60 with renal cell carcinoma.

J is TRBJ1-1 and V is TRBV15; D is undetermined. CDR1 is LNHNV and CDR2 is YYDKDF in the germline V gene (reference sequence). The CDR3 length is 14 residues. The germline V and J ends were trimmed by 9 bases and 1 base, with 15 bases remaining between them. The CDR3 DNA reads TGTGCCACTAATGCAATGGGCGGGAACACTGAAGCTTTCTTT. Translating it yields CATNAMGGNTEAFF.

The chain carries TRBV6-1 and TRBJ2-5; D is ambiguous. V was cut by 5 bases and J by 4 bases, with 11 bases left in between. Germline lookup yields CDR1 MNHNS and CDR2 SASEGT. CDR3 length: 13 residues. CDR3 protein: CASSRLVVETQYF. The CDR3 bases are TGTGCCAGCAGTCGCTTGGTAGTAGAGACCCAGTACTTC.

V usage is TRBV6-4 and J usage is TRBJ1-2; the D is unclear. This CDR3 has 16 amino acids. The germline CDR1 and CDR2 sequences are MRHNA and SNTAGT. V shed 8 bases and J shed 1 base, with 20 bases lying between them. CDR3 nucleotide sequence: TGTGCCAGCGTATTGCCGAAGGGCCGACGTAACTATGGCTACACCTTC. It is translated as CASVLPKGRRNYGYTF.

The CDR3 sequence is CASSPRYLTGQGETQYF. CDR3 bases: TGCGCCAGCAGCCCACGCTACCTGACAGGGCAGGGAGAGACCCAGTACTTC. This sequence joins TRBV5-1 and TRBJ2-5, with 7 bases aligning to TRBD1. Trimming took 4 bases from V and 4 from J; bases not matched to a gene: 16. Germline CDR1 is SGHRS and CDR2 is YFSETQ. CDR3 length: 17 amino acids. Complete variable domain (other parts from reference TRBV5-1 and TRBJ2-5): KAGVTQTPRYLIKTRGQQVTLSCSPISGHRSVSWYQQTPGQGLQFLFEYFSETQRNKGNFPGRFSGRQFSNSRSEMNVSTLELGDSALYLCASSPRYLTGQGETQYFGPGTRLLVL.

This chain joins TRBV7-9 and TRBJ1-4; no firm D call. V shed 4 bases and J shed 4 bases, with 7 bases lying between them. Germline values: CDR1 SEHNR, CDR2 FQNEAQ (reference sequence). The CDR3 has 13 amino acids. DNA of the CDR3: TGTGCCAGCAGCTCACGGGATAATGAAAAACTGTTTTTT. Protein product: CASSSRDNEKLFF.

The chain has TRBV7-8 and TRBJ2-3, with D uncertain. Trimming stripped 5 bases from V and 2 bases from J, with 5 bases between. The germline gives CDR1 SGHVS, CDR2 FQNEAQ. This CDR3 spans 12 amino acids. CDR3 coding DNA: TGTGCCAGCAGCGCCTACACAGATACGCAGTATTTT. Residues: CASSAYTDTQYF.

CDR3 nucleotides: TGTGCCTGTATACTCCGGGACACGGCCTACGAGCAGTACTTC. Translation: CACILRDTAYEQYF. The chain uses TRBV30 and TRBJ2-7; a possible D gene is TRBD1 (6 bases). The length of the CDR3 is 14 residues. Germline V CDR1 and CDR2: GTSNPN, SVGIG (reference sequence). Trimming removed 6 bases at V and 2 bases at J, with 17 bases between.

The J gene is TRBJ1-1, the V gene TRBV7-9, with no clear D. V was cut by 2 bases and J by 4 bases, with 8 bases left in between. Germline V gene lookup returns CDR1 SEHNR and CDR2 FQNEAQ (reference sequence). CDR3 length: 13 residues. The DNA for the CDR3 is TGTGCCAGCAGCTTAAGTTCAGGCACTGAAGCTTTCTTT. Its protein product is CASSLSSGTEAFF.